These 24 T cell receptor beta chains originate from one sample sequenced in a study of metastatic and nonmetastatic thyroid tumors. No treatment had been given to any patient before thyroid surgery. TCRdb reanalyzed the PCR reads with MiXCR. The sample has about 20,000 clones, roughly 31% seen once; the top ten hold less than 15%. What was sequenced was blood. These receptors all stem from a female donor with papillary thyroid cancer or a benign thyroid nodule (not recorded which). Some clones in this sample may be carry-over from other donors' samples.

Relative to its sample, this clone is medium-sized. This chain links TRBV28 with TRBJ2-2; D call uncertain. V lost 6 bases and J 2 bases, leaving 7 bases between the germline ends. CDR1 MDHEN and CDR2 SYDVKM come from the germline V gene. The CDR3 totals 13 residues. CDR3 amino acids: CASRFLNTGELFF. DNA of the CDR3: TGTGCCAGCAGGTTTTTAAACACCGGGGAGCTGTTTTTT.

The chain links TRBV12-3 or TRBV12-4 to TRBJ1-1; 7 positions match TRBD1. The J segment lost 1 base and the V segment lost 6 bases, leaving 14 bases of the junction unmatched. The CDR3 contains 17 residues. This CDR3 reads CASRPNNDRVENTEAFF. CDR3 in DNA: TGTGCCAGCAGACCCAATAACGACAGGGTGGAGAACACTGAAGCTTTCTTT.

This clone came up a few times. The V call is TRBV6-5, the J call TRBJ2-7; TRBD2 agrees at 10 bases. Germline V gene sequence: CDR1 MNHEY, CDR2 SVGAGI. This CDR3 has 18 residues. The J segment lost 0 bases and the V segment lost 2 bases, leaving 10 bases of the junction unmatched. The CDR3 DNA follows: TGTGCCAGCAGTTACGAGCTAGCGGGAGACATCAACTCCTACGAGCAGTACTTC. Translated: CASSYELAGDINSYEQYF.

This clone was detected ten times or more. J is TRBJ2-1 and V is TRBV24-1; 8 nucleotides match TRBD2. Trimming took 1 base from V and 8 from J; bases not matched to a gene: 6. Germline CDR1 and CDR2: KGHDR and SFDVKD. The CDR3 loop spans 15 amino acids. DNA for the CDR3: TGTGCCACCAGTGATTTCGGGACTAGTGTCGATGAGCAGTTCTTC. Translating it yields CATSDFGTSVDEQFF.

This clone was detected ten times or more. The rearrangement uses TRBV10-2 and TRBJ1-1, with a tentative D call TRBD1 (5 bases). The CDR3 sequence is 14 residues long. Germline V gene data show CDR1 as WSHSY and CDR2 as SAAADI. Trimming stripped 6 bases from V and 4 bases from J, with 15 bases between. The CDR3 here is CASSGTPDGTEAFF. The CDR3 DNA reads as TGCGCCAGCAGCGGGACTCCGGACGGCACTGAAGCTTTCTTT.

This clone is termed medium-sized. The V and J genes are TRBV15 and TRBJ1-2; no reliable D call. This CDR3 is built from 14 residues. From germline, CDR1 is LNHNV and CDR2 YYDKDF (reference sequence). The V gene lost 0 bases and the J gene lost 9 bases, with 14 bases spanning the gap. This CDR3 is CATSRDFSGLSYTF. CDR3 nucleotides: TGTGCCACCAGCAGAGACTTCAGTGGACTGAGCTACACCTTC.

The chain has TRBV11-2 and TRBJ1-1; D remains unclear. V lost 2 bases and J 3 bases, leaving 16 bases between the germline ends. Germline V gene sequence: CDR1 SGHAT, CDR2 FQNNGV. The CDR3 has 16 residues. CDR3 DNA: TGTGCCAGCAGCTTAACTACGGGGAGGCGGGACACTGAAGCTTTCTTT. Translated, it gives CASSLTTGRRDTEAFF. Looking up the rest from reference TRBV11-2 and TRBJ1-1 gives the full variable domain: EAGVAQSPRYKIIEKRQSVAFWCNPISGHATLYWYQQILGQGPKLLIQFQNNGVVDDSQLPKDRFSAERLKGVDSTLKIQPAKLEDSAVYLCASSLTTGRRDTEAFFGQGTRLTVV.

This clone was recorded many times. This clone may be a read error of a much larger clone one base away. The chain combines TRBV18 with TRBJ2-1; possible D gene TRBD2, 5 bases. The germline gives CDR1 KGHSH, CDR2 LQKENI. This CDR3 has 13 amino acids. The CDR3 nucleotides are TGTGCCAGCCCACCACCGATCTTTGGGGAGTTGTTCTTC. This codes for CASPPPIFGELFF.

In its sample, this clone is medium-sized (0.01 to 0.1%). CDR3 loop: CASSYYGQGLGTDTQYF. The CDR3 DNA follows: TGTGCCAGCAGTTACTACGGACAGGGCTTAGGTACAGATACGCAGTATTTT. This chain connects TRBV6-5 to TRBJ2-3, with 8 bases fitting TRBD1. The junction had 9 bases not matched to a gene; V was cut back by 1 base and J by 3 bases. The CDR3 is made up of 17 amino acids. From germline, CDR1 is MNHEY and CDR2 SVGAGI.

In this sample, this clone turned up many times. This specimen includes other DNA sequences encoding the same CDR3. The chain has TRBV20-1 and TRBJ2-4; D unclear. This CDR3 spans 11 amino acids. CDR1 DFQATT and CDR2 SNEGSKA come from the germline V gene (reference sequence). V was pared by 7 bases and J by 1 base, with 5 bases between. CDR3 sequence reads: CSGRAKNIQYF. CDR3 DNA sequence: TGCAGTGGCAGGGCCAAAAACATTCAGTACTTC.

This clone turned up a few times. The rearrangement uses TRBV6-1 and TRBJ2-7; TRBD2 matches at 8 bases. Germline CDR1 is MNHNS and CDR2 is SASEGT. V lost 5 bases to trimming and J lost 5 bases; unmatched junction nucleotides: 11. CDR3 size: 15 residues. The CDR3 protein is CASSINSGEANEQYF. The CDR3 DNA is TGTGCCAGCAGTATCAATAGCGGGGAAGCCAACGAGCAGTACTTC.

This clone is classed as medium-sized. The chain links TRBV10-3 to TRBJ1-2; D unresolved. Germline-derived CDR1 and CDR2 are ENHRY and SYGVKD. CDR3 length equals 12 residues. The V end lost 3 bases, the J end lost 3 bases, and 5 bases lay between the germline ends. CDR3 amino acids: CAISDLDYGYTF. CDR3 DNA sequence: TGTGCCATCAGTGATTTAGACTATGGCTACACCTTC.

Here the CDR3 reads CAGGKPGQVGSRLNTGELFF. CDR3 bases: TGTGCCGGCGGAAAACCGGGACAGGTAGGATCAAGATTGAACACCGGGGAGCTGTTTTTT. The chain links TRBV6-2 or TRBV6-3 to TRBJ2-2; 8 bases are a match to TRBD1. Germline assignment: CDR1 MNHEY and CDR2 SVGEGT. The V and J ends lost 11 bases and 1 base, in that order; junction bases with no gene match: 24. The CDR3 contains 20 residues.

V and J are TRBV14 and TRBJ1-6; D perhaps matches TRBD1 (6 bases). V was trimmed by 3 bases and J by 9 bases, leaving 15 bases between them. The CDR3 extends over 15 amino acids. Germline V gene lookup returns CDR1 SGHDN and CDR2 FVKESK. In nucleotides, the CDR3 is TGTGCCAGCAGCCATTACGGGGGCCGCGGTTCACCCCTCCACTTT. Amino acids: CASSHYGGRGSPLHF.

By share of the sample, this clone is medium-sized. The chain combines TRBV7-2 with TRBJ2-1; TRBD1 is a possible D gene (6 bases). Germline V CDR1 and CDR2: SGHTA, FQGNSA. CDR3 length: 12 amino acids. With 4 bases removed from V and 6 bases from J, the gap between germline ends came to 7 bases. The CDR3 bases are TGTGCCAGCAGCTGGGACATCAATGAGCAGTTCTTC. Protein: CASSWDINEQFF.

In this sample, this clone turned up many times. The CDR3 DNA follows: TGTGCCAGCACCGCGGCGGGAGTTTTGGAGCAGTACTTC. Amino acid sequence: CASTAAGVLEQYF. The rearrangement uses TRBV5-5 and TRBJ2-7, with TRBD2 matching over 7 bases. This CDR3 spans 13 amino acids. With V trimmed by 6 bases and J by 7 bases, 10 bases remained unmatched. CDR1 is SGHKS and CDR2 is YYEKEE in the germline V gene (reference sequence).

This clone has more than one count but fewer than ten. This chain joins TRBV20-1 and TRBJ2-5; 14 bases are shared with TRBD2. From germline, CDR1 is DFQATT and CDR2 SNEGSKA (reference sequence). The CDR3 contains 23 residues. V lost 3 bases and J lost 5; bases outside the gene matches: 29. CDR3 nucleotide sequence: TGCAGTGCTAGGGGGTACAGGGAAGCTTTATCCTGGGGGACTAGCGGGAGCCGGGAGACCCAGTACTTC. Protein product: CSARGYREALSWGTSGSRETQYF.

This clone was counted ten times or more. The chain carries TRBV4-2 and TRBJ2-3, with D perhaps assigned TRBD1 or TRBD2 (6 bases each). CDR1 and CDR2 from the germline V gene are LGHNA and YNFKEQ. Trimming shortened V by 4 bases and J by 4 bases, and 18 bases separated the two germline ends. The CDR3 consists of 16 residues. The CDR3 protein is CASSRLLGGLSDTQYF. Here the CDR3 DNA reads TGTGCCAGCAGCCGGTTACTAGGGGGGCTGTCAGATACGCAGTATTTT.

This clone was seen many times. Compared with germline, one end of the junction differs, possibly owing to a read error. Within the sample, other DNA sequences also encode this same CDR3. The V gene is TRBV18, the J gene TRBJ1-2, with 10 bases aligning to TRBD1. Germline loops: CDR1 KGHSH, CDR2 LQKENI. This CDR3 region has 14 residues. The CDR3 region is CASSSDRGHYGYTF. CDR3 bases: TGTGCCAGCTCTTCTGACAGGGGGCACTATGGCTACACCTTT. The whole variable domain, filled in from reference TRBV18 and TRBJ1-2, reads NAGVMQNPRHLVRRRGQEARLRCSPMKGHSHVYWYRQLPEEGLKFMVYLQKENIIDESGMPKERFSAEFPKEGPSILRIQQVVRGDSAAYFCASSSDRGHYGYTFGSGTRLTVV.

There are many counts of this clone. The rearrangement joins TRBV7-9 to TRBJ2-1; TRBD2 aligns across 7 bases. J was trimmed by 7 bases and V by 2 bases; bases with no gene match: 5. The CDR3 is 14 amino acids. Germline CDR1 reads SEHNR; CDR2 reads FQNEAQ (reference sequence). The CDR3 protein is CASSLMERGNEQFF. The CDR3 DNA reads as TGTGCCAGCAGCTTAATGGAGCGGGGAAATGAGCAGTTCTTC. Looking up the rest from reference TRBV7-9 and TRBJ2-1 gives the full variable domain: DTGVSQNPRHKITKRGQNVTFRCDPISEHNRLYWYRQTLGQGPEFLTYFQNEAQLEKSRLLSDRFSAERPKGSFSTLEIQRTEQGDSAMYLCASSLMERGNEQFFGPGTRLTVL.

The chain recombines TRBV4-1 with TRBJ1-6; possible D gene TRBD1, 5 bases. Germline loops: CDR1 MGHRA, CDR2 YSYEKL. V gave up 0 bases and J gave up 10 bases, with 10 bases separating them. CDR3 length: 14 amino acids. CDR3 DNA sequence: TGCGCCAGCAGCCAAGACAGGGAATGGTCACCCCTCCACTTT. Translation: CASSQDREWSPLHF.

The V and J genes are TRBV7-2 and TRBJ2-7; 7 bases agree with TRBD1. The trim removed 3 bases at V and 3 bases at J, leaving 5 bases unmatched. There are 14 residues in the CDR3. CDR1 and CDR2 (germline): SGHTA, FQGNSA. CDR3 sequence: CASSLDRTVYEQYF. The CDR3 DNA is TGTGCCAGCAGCTTGGACAGGACAGTCTACGAGCAGTACTTC.

By proportion, this clone is medium-sized. The chain employs TRBV6-1 and TRBJ1-2; tentative D call: TRBD1 (6 bases). The ends were cut back, 10 bases at V and 0 bases at J, with 18 bases in the middle. Per the germline V gene, CDR1 is MNHNS and CDR2 is SASEGT. This CDR3 contains 15 residues. In DNA, the CDR3 is TGTGCCACCTACAATACAGGGCGAGCTAACTATGGCTACACCTTC. Translating gives CATYNTGRANYGYTF.

The chain couples TRBV7-2 to TRBJ1-2; D gene uncertain. Trimming took 5 bases from V and 7 from J, leaving 14 bases between them. From germline, CDR1 is SGHTA and CDR2 FQGNSA. There are 13 residues in the CDR3. The CDR3 nucleotides are TGTGCCAGCAGCATCCTGATCTTCGGTGGCTACACCTTC. This sequence encodes CASSILIFGGYTF.